This T cell receptor (beta chain) was identified in a study of T-cell reconstitution after alpha-beta-depleted transplantation in children. Using unique molecular identifiers, the investigators prepared the TCRbeta library. Via MiXCR, TCRdb re-called the PCR reads, giving one row per CDR3 protein. Altogether a few hundred thousand distinct CDR3 sequences are present, around 21% being singletons, with the ten largest covering approximately 3.9%. This clonotype turned up a few times. Germline V gene data show CDR1 as SGHRS and CDR2 as YFSETQ. V was clipped by 0 bases and J by 4 bases; unmatched bases: 3. This CDR3 contains 15 residues.

This TCR came from a human donor who donated a stem cell graft to a child with acute myeloid leukemia. The sample was PBMCs from the stem cell graft donor, taken from the stem cell graft. The V and J genes are TRBV5-1 and TRBJ2-1; TRBD1 matches at 8 bases. The CDR3 here is CASSLEQGAYNEQFF. CDR3 nucleotide sequence: TGCGCCAGCAGCTTGGAGCAGGGGGCGTACAATGAGCAGTTCTTC.